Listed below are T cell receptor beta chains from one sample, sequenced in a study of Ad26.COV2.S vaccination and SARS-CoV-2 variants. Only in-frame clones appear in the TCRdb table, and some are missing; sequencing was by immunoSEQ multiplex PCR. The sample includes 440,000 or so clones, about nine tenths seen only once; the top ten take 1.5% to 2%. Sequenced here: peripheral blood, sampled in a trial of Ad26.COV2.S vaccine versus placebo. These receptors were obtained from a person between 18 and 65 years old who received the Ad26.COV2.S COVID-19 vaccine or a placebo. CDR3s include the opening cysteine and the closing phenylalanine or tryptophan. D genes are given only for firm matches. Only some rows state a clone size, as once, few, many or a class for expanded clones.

CDR3aa: CASGPDRGSSTDTQYF
CDR3nt: TGTGCTAGTGGCCCCGACAGGGGATCTAGCACAGATACGCAGTATTTT
abundance: -
v_gene: TRBV12-5
d_gene: TRBD1
j_gene: TRBJ2-3

CDR3aa: CASSKGTGAEIQPQHF
CDR3nt: TGTGCCAGTAGCAAAGGGACCGGGGCAGAAATTCAGCCCCAGCATTTT
abundance: -
v_gene: TRBV19
d_gene: -
j_gene: TRBJ1-5

CDR3aa: CASSSLTGRVLSSYEQYF
CDR3nt: TGTGCCAGCAGCTCGCTGACAGGGAGGGTCCTCAGCTCCTACGAGCAGTACTTC
abundance: few
v_gene: TRBV7-9
d_gene: -
j_gene: TRBJ2-7

CDR3aa: CASSLSAGGLYEQYF
CDR3nt: TGTGCCAGCAGTTTATCTGCAGGAGGGTTATACGAGCAGTACTTC
abundance: -
v_gene: TRBV27
d_gene: -
j_gene: TRBJ2-7

CDR3aa: CASRGSRAGGKAYEQYF
CDR3nt: TGTGCCAGCAGGGGGTCGCGAGCGGGTGGTAAGGCGTACGAGCAGTACTTC
abundance: -
v_gene: TRBV28
d_gene: -
j_gene: TRBJ2-7

CDR3aa: CASSFVGTAYYEQYF
CDR3nt: TGTGCCAGCAGCTTTGTCGGGACTGCCTACTACGAGCAGTACTTC
abundance: once
v_gene: TRBV7-2
d_gene: -
j_gene: TRBJ2-7

CDR3aa: CSARGPYEQYF
CDR3nt: TGCAGTGCTAGAGGCCCCTACGAGCAGTACTTC
abundance: -
v_gene: TRBV20-1
d_gene: -
j_gene: TRBJ2-7

CDR3aa: CAWIAGLGAFF
CDR3nt: TGTGCCTGGATCGCGGGCTTGGGAGCTTTCTTT
abundance: -
v_gene: TRBV30
d_gene: -
j_gene: TRBJ1-1

CDR3aa: CASSQDLYSGTQYF
CDR3nt: TGTGCCAGCAGCCAAGACTTGTACTCGGGTACGCAGTATTTT
abundance: -
v_gene: TRBV3-1/TRBV3-2
d_gene: -
j_gene: TRBJ2-3

CDR3aa: CAISEGGRAWGGSNEKLFF
CDR3nt: TGTGCCATCAGTGAAGGCGGTCGGGCTTGGGGTGGCAGTAATGAAAAACTGTTTTTT
abundance: -
v_gene: TRBV10-3
d_gene: -
j_gene: TRBJ1-4

CDR3aa: CASSLGTVSYEQYF
CDR3nt: TGTGCCAGCAGCTTAGGTACAGTCTCCTACGAGCAGTACTTC
abundance: -
v_gene: TRBV7-9
d_gene: -
j_gene: TRBJ2-7

CDR3aa: CSAGGGTGSYNEQFF
CDR3nt: TGCAGCGCCGGAGGAGGGACAGGGTCCTACAATGAGCAGTTCTTC
abundance: -
v_gene: TRBV29-1
d_gene: TRBD1
j_gene: TRBJ2-1

CDR3aa: CASSVIQDNEQFF
CDR3nt: TGTGCCAGCAGCGTAATACAGGACAATGAGCAGTTCTTC
abundance: -
v_gene: TRBV5-4
d_gene: -
j_gene: TRBJ2-1

CDR3aa: CASSVGSYGYTF
CDR3nt: TGTGCCAGCAGCGTGGGTTCCTATGGCTACACCTTC
abundance: -
v_gene: TRBV9
d_gene: -
j_gene: TRBJ1-2

CDR3aa: CASTRPGQTNSPLHF
CDR3nt: TGTGCCAGCACCCGCCCGGGACAGACTAATTCACCCCTCCACTTT
abundance: -
v_gene: TRBV3-1/TRBV3-2
d_gene: TRBD1
j_gene: TRBJ1-6

CDR3aa: CASSDVQGGHRNQPQHF
CDR3nt: TGTGCCAGCAGTGATGTCCAGGGGGGACATCGAAATCAGCCCCAGCATTTT
abundance: -
v_gene: TRBV2
d_gene: TRBD1
j_gene: TRBJ1-5

CDR3aa: CASSSPPGHGPGNTIYF
CDR3nt: TGTGCCAGCAGCTCGCCGCCCGGGCATGGTCCTGGAAACACCATATATTTT
abundance: -
v_gene: TRBV7-9
d_gene: -
j_gene: TRBJ1-3

CDR3aa: CASSPTSGSYNEQFF
CDR3nt: TGTGCCAGCAGCCCGACTAGCGGGTCCTACAATGAGCAGTTCTTC
abundance: -
v_gene: TRBV3-1/TRBV3-2
d_gene: TRBD2
j_gene: TRBJ2-1

CDR3aa: CASSSGPQETQYF
CDR3nt: TGTGCCAGCAGCTCAGGGCCCCAAGAGACCCAGTACTTC
abundance: -
v_gene: TRBV7-9
d_gene: -
j_gene: TRBJ2-5

CDR3aa: CASSGGARDTQYF
CDR3nt: TGTGCCAGCAGTGGGGGGGCCCGAGATACGCAGTATTTT
abundance: -
v_gene: TRBV12-3/TRBV12-4
d_gene: -
j_gene: TRBJ2-3

CDR3aa: CASSLMNTGELFF
CDR3nt: TGTGCCAGCAGCCTCATGAACACCGGGGAGCTGTTTTTT
abundance: -
v_gene: TRBV7-2
d_gene: -
j_gene: TRBJ2-2

CDR3aa: CASSLPASREKLFF
CDR3nt: TGCGCCAGCAGCTTGCCGGCATCGCGGGAAAAACTGTTTTTT
abundance: -
v_gene: TRBV5-1
d_gene: -
j_gene: TRBJ1-4

CDR3aa: CASSQFAGSTYEQYF
CDR3nt: TGTGCCAGCAGCCAATTCGCGGGGTCCACCTACGAGCAGTACTTC
abundance: -
v_gene: TRBV3-1/TRBV3-2
d_gene: -
j_gene: TRBJ2-7

CDR3aa: CASSDTSHSNQPQHF
CDR3nt: TGTGCCAGCAGTGACACTTCCCATAGCAATCAGCCCCAGCATTTT
abundance: -
v_gene: TRBV2
d_gene: -
j_gene: TRBJ1-5

CDR3aa: CASSQDVYGNHQYGYTF
CDR3nt: TGCGCCAGCAGCCAAGATGTATATGGCAACCATCAGTATGGCTACACCTTC
abundance: once
v_gene: TRBV4-3
d_gene: -
j_gene: TRBJ1-2

CDR3aa: CASSPPSGTGLGEQYF
CDR3nt: TGTGCCAGCTCACCACCGTCCGGGACAGGGTTAGGCGAGCAGTACTTC
abundance: -
v_gene: TRBV18
d_gene: TRBD1
j_gene: TRBJ2-7